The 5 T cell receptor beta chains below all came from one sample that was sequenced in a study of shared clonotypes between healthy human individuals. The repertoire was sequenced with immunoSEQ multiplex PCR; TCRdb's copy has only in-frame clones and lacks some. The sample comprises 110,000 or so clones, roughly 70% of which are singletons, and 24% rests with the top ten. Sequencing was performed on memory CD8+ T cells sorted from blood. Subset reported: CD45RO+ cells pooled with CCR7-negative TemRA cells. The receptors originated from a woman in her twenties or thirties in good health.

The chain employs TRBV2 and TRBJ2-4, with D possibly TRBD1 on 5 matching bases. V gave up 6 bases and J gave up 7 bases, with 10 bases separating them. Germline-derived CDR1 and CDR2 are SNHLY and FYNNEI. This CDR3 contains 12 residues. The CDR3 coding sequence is TGTGCCAGCAGGTTCCCAGGGAACATTCAGTACTTC. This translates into CASRFPGNIQYF.

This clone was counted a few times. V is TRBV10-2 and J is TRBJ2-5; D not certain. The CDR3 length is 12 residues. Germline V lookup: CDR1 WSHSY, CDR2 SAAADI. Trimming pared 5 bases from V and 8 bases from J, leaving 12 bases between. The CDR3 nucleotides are TGCGCCAGCAGTTCCGAATGGGCCACCCAGTACTTC. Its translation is CASSSEWATQYF.

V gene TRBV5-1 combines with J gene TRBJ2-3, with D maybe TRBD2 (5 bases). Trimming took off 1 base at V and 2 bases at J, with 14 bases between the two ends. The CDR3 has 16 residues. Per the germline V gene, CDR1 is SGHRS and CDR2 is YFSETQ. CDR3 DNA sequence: TGCGCCAGCAGCTTGAAAGCTAGCTATTCCACAGATACGCAGTATTTT. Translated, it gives CASSLKASYSTDTQYF.

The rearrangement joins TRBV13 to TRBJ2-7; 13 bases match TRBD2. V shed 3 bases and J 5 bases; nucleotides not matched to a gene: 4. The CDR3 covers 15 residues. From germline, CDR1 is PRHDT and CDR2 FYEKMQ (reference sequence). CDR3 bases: TGTGCCAGCAGCTTCCCAGGACTAGCGGGAGACGAGCAGTACTTC. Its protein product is CASSFPGLAGDEQYF.

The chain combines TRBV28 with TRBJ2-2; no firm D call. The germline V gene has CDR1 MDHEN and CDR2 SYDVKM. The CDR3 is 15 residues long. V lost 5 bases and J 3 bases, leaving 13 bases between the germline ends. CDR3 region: CASSTQLLHTGELFF. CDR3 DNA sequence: TGTGCCAGCAGTACCCAACTCCTGCACACCGGGGAGCTGTTTTTT.